The 9 T cell receptor beta chains reported below all come from one sample, sequenced in a study of T cell responses to AZD1222 COVID-19 vaccine. Profiling relied on immunoSEQ multiplex PCR, and the TCRdb table lists in-frame clones only, not all of them. The sample holds 150,000 to 200,000 clones, 90% to 95% seen once. The sample in question was peripheral blood, obtained 28 days after the second AZD1222 dose. The origin of the receptors is an adult who received the AZD1222 COVID-19 vaccine.

The CDR3 DNA reads TGTGCCAGCAGCATGCTACAGGGTATCCTTGGGCAGTACTTC. It translates to CASSMLQGILGQYF. J is TRBJ2-7 and V is TRBV11-2, with D maybe TRBD1 (6 bases). CDR3 size: 14 residues. Germline V gene sequence: CDR1 SGHAT, CDR2 FQNNGV. V was shortened by 5 bases and J by 9 bases, with 20 bases between the two germline ends.

J is TRBJ1-6 and V is TRBV7-9; possible D gene TRBD1, 5 bases. Germline assignment: CDR1 SEHNR and CDR2 FQNEAQ (reference sequence). V was shortened by 7 bases and J by 10 bases, with 20 bases between the two germline ends. The CDR3 length is 15 residues. CDR3 sequence: CASNKTGTGRSPLHF. In DNA form, the CDR3 reads TGTGCCAGCAATAAAACGGGGACGGGGAGGTCACCCCTCCACTTT.

This clone was counted once. J is TRBJ1-2 and V is TRBV28, with 7 nucleotides matching TRBD1. J gave up 5 bases and V 6 bases, and 12 bases lay outside the gene matches. Germline CDR1 reads MDHEN; CDR2 reads SYDVKM. This CDR3 is 15 amino acids long. CDR3 sequence (DNA): TGTGCCAGCAGCTATACAGACAGGGCAGGATATGGCTACACCTTC. It encodes CASSYTDRAGYGYTF.

This chain joins TRBV4-3 and TRBJ1-3; 8 nucleotides align to TRBD1. The CDR3 extends over 16 amino acids. The V gene end was trimmed by 1 base and the J gene end by 4 bases; junction bases not matched to a gene: 6. Germline V CDR1 and CDR2: LGHNA, YSLEER. The CDR3 reads CASSQVQGAYGNTIYF. The CDR3 DNA reads as TGCGCCAGCAGCCAAGTCCAGGGGGCGTACGGAAACACCATATATTTT.

This clone was recorded only once. As DNA, the CDR3 is TGTGCCAGCTCACCAGGACAGATTAACACTGAAGCTTTCTTT. Its translation is CASSPGQINTEAFF. The chain uses TRBV18 and TRBJ1-1; perhaps TRBD1 as D (6 bases). Germline CDR1 is KGHSH and CDR2 is LQKENI. V was pared by 2 bases and J by 2 bases, with 9 bases between. The CDR3 length is 14 residues.

This rearrangement joins TRBV5-1 to TRBJ1-1, with D possibly being TRBD1 (6 bases). There are 14 residues in the CDR3. Deletions cut 1 base from V and 6 bases from J, with 13 bases between. Germline V gives CDR1 SGHRS, CDR2 YFSETQ. The chain's CDR3 is CASSLRDRSPEAFF. The CDR3 DNA is TGCGCCAGCAGCTTGCGCGACAGGTCCCCTGAAGCTTTCTTT.

This clone was seen more than once but under ten times. This CDR3 is also generated by other DNA sequences in the sample. The rearrangement links TRBV9 to TRBJ2-1; D gene ambiguous. This CDR3 has 11 residues. Trimming took 0 bases from V and 5 from J, leaving 0 bases between them. Germline CDR1 is SGDLS and CDR2 is YYNGEE. DNA of the CDR3: TGTGCCAGCAGCGTAGACAATGAGCAGTTCTTC. Translation: CASSVDNEQFF.

This CDR3 reads CASSLYGAETQYF. The CDR3 nucleotides read TGTGCCAGCAGCTTGTATGGGGCAGAGACCCAGTACTTC. The chain uses TRBV5-6 and TRBJ2-5; D perhaps matches TRBD1 (5 bases). CDR3 length equals 13 residues. Trimming cost V 1 base and J 4 bases, with 8 bases left between them. Germline V lookup: CDR1 SGHDT, CDR2 YYEEEE. Based on the CDR3 plus reference TRBV5-6 and TRBJ2-5, the full variable domain is DAGVTQSPTHLIKTRGQQVTLRCSPKSGHDTVSWYQQALGQGPQFIFQYYEEEERQRGNFPDRFSGHQFPNYSSELNVNALLLGDSALYLCASSLYGAETQYFGPGTRLLVL.

The gene calls are TRBV9 and TRBJ1-1, with 8 bases aligning to TRBD1. The CDR3 is made up of 14 amino acids. The germline CDR1 and CDR2 sequences are SGDLS and YYNGEE. Losses at the gene ends were 1 base for V and 4 bases for J; bases not matched to a gene: 3. The CDR3 protein is CASSVPDRATEAFF. The CDR3 DNA reads TGTGCCAGCAGCGTACCGGACAGGGCCACTGAAGCTTTCTTT. The variable domain in full, with the rest retrieved from reference TRBV9 and TRBJ1-1, is DSGVTQTPKHLITATGQRVTLRCSPRSGDLSVYWYQQSLDQGLQFLIQYYNGEERAKGNILERFSAQQFPDLHSELNLSSLELGDSALYFCASSVPDRATEAFFGQGTRLTVV.